The source of this TCR beta chain is a study of cytomegalovirus exposure and HLA in healthy donors. Study-wide points: An Asian-associated ancestry cluster reportedly showed fewer N-insertions than the roughly 670-donor mean in a later analysis.

Use of 60 Vbeta and 13 Jbeta primers characterized the PCR. Produced via immunoSEQ multiplex PCR; TCRdb's table is partial and in-frame only. The sample consists of about 160,000 clones, less than 90% of them appearing once. CDR1 LNHDA and CDR2 SQIVND come from the germline V gene (reference sequence). The CDR3 runs to 13 residues. With V trimmed by 6 bases and J by 8 bases, 3 bases remained unmatched. On this clone itself: Its antigen is currently unknown.

The TCR sequence derives from a man aged 45-65 years in good health and CMV-seropositive. Material for sequencing was PBMCs. The chain employs TRBV19 and TRBJ2-6; the match to TRBD1 covers 8 bases. The CDR3: CASRGTGTNVLTF. CDR3 DNA sequence: TGTGCCAGTAGAGGGACAGGAACCAACGTCCTGACTTTC. The full variable domain, its missing parts supplied by reference TRBV19 and TRBJ2-6, is DGGITQSPKYLFRKEGQNVTLSCEQNLNHDAMYWYRQDPGQGLRLIYYSQIVNDFQKGDIAEGYSVSREKKESFPLTVTSAQKNPTAFYLCASRGTGTNVLTFGAGSRLTVL.